These 17 T cell receptor beta chains were all obtained from the same sample, sequenced in a study of T cells expressing NK-cell markers. With the 5' RACE reads reprocessed, TCRdb shows one record per CDR3 protein and no DNA. Its listing shows about 460,000 distinct CDR3 sequences. Sequenced: blood T cells: a sorted CD56 or NKG2C T cell subset, CD4+ or CD8+ T cells, or bulk PBMC T cells (not recorded which). Receptors were obtained from a woman in her forties or fifties in good health.

This chain links TRBV7-6 with TRBJ2-3; TCRdb reports TRBD2, a call that lacks DNA to check it against. This CDR3 has 15 residues. Per germline, CDR1 SGHVS and CDR2 FNYEAQ. The CDR3 spells CASSLKASGPDTQYF. Together with reference TRBV7-6 and TRBJ2-3, the CDR3 gives the full variable domain: GAGVSQSPRYKVTKRGQDVALRCDPISGHVSLYWYRQALGQGPEFLTYFNYEAQQDKSGLPNDRFSAERPEGSISTLTIQRTEQRDSAMYRCASSLKASGPDTQYFGPGTRLTVL.

The V call is TRBV4-1, the J call TRBJ1-1. CDR1 MGHRA and CDR2 YSYEKL come from the germline V gene. CDR3 size: 13 residues. CDR3 amino acids: CASSQGMYTEAFF.

The J gene is TRBJ2-5, the V gene TRBV11-2; TCRdb indicates TRBD2, and absent DNA this call remains unverified. Germline CDR1 reads SGHAT; CDR2 reads FQNNGV. This CDR3 spans 13 amino acids. The CDR3 loop reads CASSAGLAETQYF.

The chain has TRBV2 and TRBJ2-1; absent DNA, TCRdb's TRBD1 call cannot be checked. The CDR3 extends over 14 amino acids. CDR1 is SNHLY, CDR2 FYNNEI, per germline. The chain's CDR3 is CASISTPVYNEQFF. Complete variable domain (other parts from reference TRBV2 and TRBJ2-1): EPEVTQTPSHQVTQMGQEVILRCVPISNHLYFYWYRQILGQKVEFLVSFYNNEISEKSEIFDDQFSVERPDGSNFTLKIRSTKLEDSAMYFCASISTPVYNEQFFGPGTRLTVL.

The J gene is TRBJ2-1, the V gene TRBV9; there is no DNA to check the TCRdb D call of TRBD2. This CDR3 has 16 residues. Per germline, CDR1 SGDLS and CDR2 YYNGEE. CDR3 residues: CASSPLAGGPYNEQFF.

The chain joins TRBV2 to TRBJ2-2; checking the TCRdb D call of TRBD2 is not possible without DNA. The CDR3 loop spans 15 amino acids. The germline V gene has CDR1 SNHLY and CDR2 FYNNEI. The CDR3 sequence: CASSGAGGPSGELFF.

V usage is TRBV7-6 and J usage is TRBJ2-1; TCRdb indicates TRBD2, and absent DNA this call remains unverified. CDR3 length: 19 residues. Germline V gene data show CDR1 as SGHVS and CDR2 as FNYEAQ. CDR3: CASSLVPHGLSGIRNEQFF.

The rearrangement links TRBV29-1 to TRBJ2-7; no DNA is available, so the TRBD2 call from TCRdb remains unchecked. Per the germline V gene, CDR1 is SQVTM and CDR2 is ANQGSEA. This CDR3 has 15 residues. CDR3 amino acids: CSVEATSGSGYEQYF.

The chain combines TRBV29-1 with TRBJ2-1; absent DNA, TCRdb's TRBD2 call cannot be checked. CDR1 is SQVTM and CDR2 is ANQGSEA in the germline V gene. CDR3 length: 15 residues. CDR3 region: CSVVNRASGVNEQFF.

CDR3 residues: CASSLEGAREQYF. The chain has TRBV5-1 and TRBJ2-7; no DNA is available, so the TRBD1 call from TCRdb remains unchecked. The CDR3 is made up of 13 amino acids. Germline V CDR1 and CDR2: SGHRS, YFSETQ.

The V gene is TRBV27, the J gene TRBJ2-5; TCRdb's D call, TRBD2, is unchecked because there is no DNA. This CDR3 contains 16 residues. Germline CDR1 reads MNHEY; CDR2 reads SMNVEV (reference sequence). CDR3 region: CASSVSTGAGGETQYF.

This rearrangement joins TRBV28 to TRBJ2-3; TCRdb proposes TRBD2, but this gene call is untestable without DNA. CDR3 length equals 14 residues. Germline V gene data show CDR1 as MDHEN and CDR2 as SYDVKM. The CDR3: CASSGSGRSDTQYF.

V is TRBV7-2 and J is TRBJ2-1; TCRdb reports TRBD2, a call that lacks DNA to check it against. The CDR3 consists of 17 residues. Germline V gives CDR1 SGHTA, CDR2 FQGNSA. The CDR3 protein is CASSFSIGGGREDEQFF.

The chain employs TRBV4-2 and TRBJ2-1. The CDR3 consists of 12 residues. Germline CDR1 reads LGHNA; CDR2 reads YNFKEQ. Here the CDR3 reads CASSQDSPEQFF.

The V and J genes are TRBV6-5 and TRBJ2-3; TCRdb selects TRBD2, and the lack of DNA leaves this call unchecked. Germline V gene lookup returns CDR1 MNHEY and CDR2 SVGAGI. The CDR3 extends over 13 amino acids. CDR3 amino acids: CASRRVARDTQYF.

The chain uses TRBV20-1 and TRBJ2-5; TCRdb names TRBD1, which stays unverified in the absence of DNA. This CDR3 has 14 residues. Germline V gives CDR1 DFQATT, CDR2 SNEGSKA (reference sequence). The CDR3 spells CSARGADVGKTQYF.

This chain connects TRBV29-1 to TRBJ1-4. The CDR3 has 13 residues. CDR1 SQVTM and CDR2 ANQGSEA come from the germline V gene. The CDR3 sequence is CSAFGPGGEKLFF. Drawing the rest from reference TRBV29-1 and TRBJ1-4, the complete variable domain is SAVISQKPSRDICQRGTSLTIQCQVDSQVTMMFWYRQQPGQSLTLIATANQGSEATYESGFVIDKFPISRPNLTFSTLTVSNMSPEDSSIYLCSAFGPGGEKLFFGSGTQLSVL.